The clone carrying this T cell receptor (beta chain) was seen a few times. What it recognizes is unknown. This record belongs to a study of metastatic and nonmetastatic thyroid tumors. Study information: Both malignant and benign thyroid patients supplied peripheral blood and tumor or nodule tissue samples, across which the repertoires of these patients were then compared. The study, taken as a whole, reports: Benign nodules were reported to have significantly lower TCR beta diversity than malignant thyroid tumors, in blood and tumor.

V gave up 5 bases and J gave up 6 bases; unmatched junction bases: 4. The length of the CDR3 is 14 residues. Germline lookup yields CDR1 MNHNS and CDR2 SASEGT. In the original processing: A distant-metastasis classifier for papillary thyroid cancer was built using CDR3 differences across clinicopathological groups. TCRdb re-called the PCR reads through MiXCR. TCRdb assigned the V and J calls; the authors' analysis was not used. The table includes approximately 37,000 clones, approximately 16% detected once. Thyroid surgery took place with no prior treatment in any patient. What was sequenced was blood. This clonotype was obtained from a male donor with papillary thyroid cancer or a benign thyroid nodule (not recorded which). Some clones in this sample may be carry-over from other donors' samples. The rearrangement links TRBV6-1 to TRBJ1-5; 10 bases map to TRBD1. The CDR3 protein is CASSPDRGSQPQHF. The DNA of the CDR3 is TGTGCCAGCAGTCCGGACAGGGGGAGTCAGCCCCAGCATTTT.